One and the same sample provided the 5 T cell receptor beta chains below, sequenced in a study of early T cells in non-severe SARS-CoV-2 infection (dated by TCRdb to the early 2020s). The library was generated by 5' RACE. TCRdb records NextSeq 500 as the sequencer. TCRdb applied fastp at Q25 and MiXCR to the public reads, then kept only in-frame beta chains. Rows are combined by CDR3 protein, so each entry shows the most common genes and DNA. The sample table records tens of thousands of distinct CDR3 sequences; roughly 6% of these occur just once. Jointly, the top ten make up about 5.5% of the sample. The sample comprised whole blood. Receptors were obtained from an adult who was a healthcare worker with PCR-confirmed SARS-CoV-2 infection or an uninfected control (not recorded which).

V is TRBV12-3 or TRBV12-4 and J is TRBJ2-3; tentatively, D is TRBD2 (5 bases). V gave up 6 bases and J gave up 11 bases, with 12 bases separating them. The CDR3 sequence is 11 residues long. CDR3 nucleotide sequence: TGTGCCAGCAGAAATGGACTGTTGCAGTATTTT. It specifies CASRNGLLQYF.

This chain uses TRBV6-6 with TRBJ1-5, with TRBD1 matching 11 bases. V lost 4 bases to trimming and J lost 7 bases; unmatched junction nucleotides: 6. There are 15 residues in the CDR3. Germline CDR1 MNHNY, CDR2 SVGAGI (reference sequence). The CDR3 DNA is TGTGCCAGCAGTTCTGGACAGGGGGCAGGGCAGCCCCAGCATTTT. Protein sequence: CASSSGQGAGQPQHF.

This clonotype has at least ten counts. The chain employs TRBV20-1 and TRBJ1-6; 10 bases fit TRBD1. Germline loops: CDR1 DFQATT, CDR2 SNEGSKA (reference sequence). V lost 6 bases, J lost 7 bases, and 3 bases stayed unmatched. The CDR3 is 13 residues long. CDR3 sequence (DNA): TGCAGTGCAAGACAGGGGGCAAATTCACCCCTCCACTTT. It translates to CSARQGANSPLHF.

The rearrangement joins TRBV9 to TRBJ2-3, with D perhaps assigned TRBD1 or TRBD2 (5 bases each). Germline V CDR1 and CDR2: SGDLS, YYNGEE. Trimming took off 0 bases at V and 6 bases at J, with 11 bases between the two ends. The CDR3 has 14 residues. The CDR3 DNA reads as TGTGCCAGCAGCGTAGCCGGGACGGGGGATACGCAGTATTTT. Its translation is CASSVAGTGDTQYF. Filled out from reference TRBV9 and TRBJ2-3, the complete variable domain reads DSGVTQTPKHLITATGQRVTLRCSPRSGDLSVYWYQQSLDQGLQFLIQYYNGEERAKGNILERFSAQQFPDLHSELNLSSLELGDSALYFCASSVAGTGDTQYFGPGTRLTVL.

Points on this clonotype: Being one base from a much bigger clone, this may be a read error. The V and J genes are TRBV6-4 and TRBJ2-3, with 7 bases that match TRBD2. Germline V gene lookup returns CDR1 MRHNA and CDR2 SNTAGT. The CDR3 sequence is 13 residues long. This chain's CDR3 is CVSSSGSTDTQYF. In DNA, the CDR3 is TGTGTCAGCAGTAGCGGGAGCACAGATACGCAGTATTTT.